A selection of T cell receptor beta chains follows, all from one sample in a study of control samples from healthy donors and cancer patients. Some clones are missing from TCRdb's copy, which holds only in-frame ones; the method was immunoSEQ multiplex PCR. The repertoire holds more than 75,000 clones, with roughly 84% as singletons. The sequenced sample consisted of PBMCs. The receptors here all came from a man in his 70s with lung cancer. Each CDR3 is given with its conserved first and last residue. The D gene is left open where the match is weak. Expanded clones are given a class, and other clones once, few, many or no size at all.

CDR3 protein	CDR3 DNA	D gene	V gene	J gene	clone size
CASSFWAEYNSPLHF	TGTGCCAGCAGTTTCTGGGCAGAGTATAATTCACCCCTCCACTTT	NA	TRBV28	TRBJ1-6	NA
CASSEATGFTEAFF	TGTGCCAGCAGTGAAGCTACCGGGTTCACTGAAGCTTTCTTT	NA	TRBV2	TRBJ1-1	NA
CASSLGGEQFF	TGTGCCAGCAGCTTAGGCGGTGAGCAGTTCTTC	NA	TRBV13	TRBJ2-1	NA
CAANSYNSPLHF	TGTGCCGCCAACAGTTATAATTCACCCCTCCACTTT	NA	TRBV19	TRBJ1-6	NA
CASTQDMGQGIGGYTF	TGCGCCAGCACCCAAGACATGGGACAGGGTATCGGCGGCTACACCTTC	TRBD1	TRBV10-1	TRBJ1-2	NA
CASSSQPTYEQYF	TGTGCCAGCAGCTCACAGCCTACCTACGAGCAGTACTTC	NA	TRBV11-2	TRBJ2-7	NA
CASSPRLRNIQYF	TGTGCCAGTAGTCCGAGACTTCGGAACATTCAGTACTTC	NA	TRBV19	TRBJ2-4	NA
CASSQNLGKSTPQHF	TGCGCCAGCAGCCAAAACCTAGGGAAGTCGACGCCCCAGCATTTT	NA	TRBV4-1	TRBJ1-5	NA
CASSIYRITTGELFF	TGTGCCAGTAGTATATACAGGATTACGACCGGGGAGCTGTTTTTT	NA	TRBV19	TRBJ2-2	NA
CASSKGQRIMNTEAFF	TGTGCCAGTAGTAAGGGACAGAGGATAATGAACACTGAAGCTTTCTTT	TRBD1	TRBV19	TRBJ1-1	NA
CSAEDREGYTF	TGCAGCGCCGAAGACAGGGAAGGCTACACCTTC	TRBD1	TRBV29-1	TRBJ1-2	NA
CASSEMGGGQPQHF	TGCGCCAGCAGTGAGATGGGGGGGGGTCAGCCCCAGCATTTT	NA	TRBV10-2	TRBJ1-5	NA
CASSLYSGQRNEKLFF	TGTGCCAGCAGCTTGTATTCGGGACAACGTAATGAAAAACTGTTTTTT	NA	TRBV5-6	TRBJ1-4	NA
CANPTRQVFREQYF	TGTGCCAACCCAACGCGGCAGGTTTTTCGGGAGCAGTACTTC	NA	TRBV19	TRBJ2-7	once
CAWSVPGVGMPRFGTEAFF	TGTGCCTGGAGTGTACCTGGGGTGGGAATGCCGCGGTTTGGAACTGAAGCTTTCTTT	NA	TRBV30	TRBJ1-1	NA
CAWSVGGKAFF	TGTGCCTGGAGTGTGGGGGGGAAAGCTTTCTTT	NA	TRBV30	TRBJ1-1	NA
CASSSPTSGGDTQYF	TGTGCCAGCAGTTCACCGACTAGCGGGGGGGATACGCAGTATTTT	TRBD2	TRBV6-5	TRBJ2-3	NA
CASSLRTSGPNTGELFF	TGTGCTAGCAGCCTCCGGACTAGCGGGCCGAACACCGGGGAGCTGTTTTTT	TRBD2	TRBV7-7	TRBJ2-2	NA
CASSQDLKGTNYGYTF	TGCGCCAGCAGCCAAGATCTTAAAGGAACTAACTATGGCTACACCTTC	NA	TRBV4-3	TRBJ1-2	NA
CASSVPDTQYF	TGCGCCAGCAGTGTCCCAGATACGCAGTATTTT	NA	TRBV10-1	TRBJ2-3	NA
CASSLGYEQYF	TGCGCCAGCAGCCTCGGGTACGAGCAGTACTTC	NA	TRBV5-1	TRBJ2-7	NA
CASSLAGLADYNEQFF	TGTGCCAGCAGCTTAGCAGGACTAGCGGACTACAATGAGCAGTTCTTC	TRBD2	TRBV7-9	TRBJ2-1	NA